The text below deals with one T cell receptor beta chain. This clone was seen a handful of times. The antigen it binds to is not known. No base quality values were provided; no much bigger clone lies one nucleotide off. The cysteine opens and the phenylalanine closes a CDR3 of 14 amino acids. Just the 42-base CDR3 DNA is kept, in frame starting at base 1. The CDR1 and CDR2 encoded by the germline V gene (reference sequence) are MNHEY and SMNVEV. At the junction V is shortened by 7 bases and J by 9 bases, with 16 bases in between. The source of the sample is a study of blood T cell repertoires in COVID-19 (dated by TCRdb to 2018 to 2021). Concerning the study at large: The collaborator samples originated in the United States, Italy and Spain and spanned the acute and convalescent phases of COVID-19. Deeply sampled blood TCRbeta repertoires from subjects exposed to, actively infected with, or recovered from COVID-19 were included in the dataset. The material from the prospective study consisted of cDNA or gDNA derived from T cells, B-cell-depleted T cells, or PBMCs. A freely available public database, intended as a resource for researchers studying the immune response to SARS-CoV-2, is where the repertoires were released. The samples were drawn from the first 160 participants of the ongoing ImmuneRACE study and from 1,254 subjects provided by 6 global collaborators. The sample metadata nearly always contained a de-identified subject ID, COVID-19 status, age in years and sex. Where HLA class I and class II types were available, the types were taken from metadata supplied by the sample provider, not from assay-based typing.

At one collaborating source in Seattle, patients were enrolled during active infection and were followed longitudinally through the course of disease. The collaborating institutions used their own protocols to collect whole blood in K2EDTA tubes. For TCRbeta analysis, collaborators shipped samples in one of three forms: frozen whole blood, isolated PBMCs, or DNA extracted from either of those sample types. Here is what the overall study found, with its caveats: The amount of clinical and demographic metadata varied by source and participant and was provided uncurated.

The immunoSEQ Assay, a bias-controlled multiplex PCR, was used to amplify TCRbeta CDR3 regions from genomic DNA. The source study handled its data this way. The number of nucleated cells in each sample was estimated by amplification of reference gene primers within the assay. To quantify the absolute abundance of each unique TCRbeta CDR3 rearrangement, sequence reads were collapsed and filtered. Productive Simpson clonality was computed per sample as the square root of Simpson's diversity index over productive rearrangements. What TCRdb holds here is the immuneACCESS table cut down to in-frame rearrangements. Part of the clones is not present; checked against another copy, under half of the missing clones reflect an unresolved V gene, and the others are unexplained. The V and J calls and clone size are taken from that table; D and trimming were inferred from the DNA. This sample holds roughly 400,000 clones; around 87% were observed only once. Jointly, the top ten make up 2.3% of the sample.

The clonotype comes from a woman in her fifties or sixties with COVID-19, enrolled during active disease. Sequencing was carried out using peripheral blood. This chain is built from TRBV27 and TRBJ1-6, with TRBD1 perhaps the D gene, on 5 matching bases. The CDR3 protein sequence reads: CASNRQGVGSPLHF. The bases are TGTGCCAGCAACCGGCAGGGCGTAGGTTCACCCCTCCACTTT.